This TCR beta chain was sequenced during a study of regulatory T cells in long-lasting Graves disease. Construction of the TCR beta libraries employed iRepertoire HTBI primers in conjunction with Arm-PCR of CDR3 regions. TCRdb reprocessed the multiplex PCR reads via MiXCR and lists one record per CDR3 protein. The table shows about 320,000 distinct CDR3 sequences, with over 15% occurring only once. This clonotype has a count of ten or more. Noted time point: newly diagnosed GD, antithyroid drugs for less than 3 months. PBMCs were the source of the RNA used for TCR sequencing. The sample was peripheral blood mononuclear cells (PBMCs), taken at new diagnosis, from a patient treated with antithyroid drugs. This sequence originates from a female donor with Graves disease.

The CDR3 nucleotides are TGCAGTGCTAGAGATGTCGGGGGGGGAGATACGCAGTATTTT. Amino acids: CSARDVGGGDTQYF. V usage is TRBV20-1 and J usage is TRBJ2-3; 8 positions agree with TRBD2. The CDR3 runs to 14 residues. V was pared by 0 bases and J by 5 bases, with 4 bases of the junction left unmatched. Germline CDR1 and CDR2: DFQATT and SNEGSKA (reference sequence).